Following are 19 T cell receptor beta chains from one sample sequenced in a study of blood T cell repertoires in COVID-19. Clones were sequenced by immunoSEQ multiplex PCR, and TCRdb holds only the in-frame ones, with some missing. Among 200,000 or so clones listed, under 85% were seen once. Material: peripheral blood. These receptors were taken from a man in his sixties with active or convalescent COVID-19.

The chain combines TRBV27 with TRBJ2-3, with 8 bases aligning to TRBD1. Germline CDR1 is MNHEY and CDR2 is SMNVEV (reference sequence). The CDR3 runs 15 residues. After removal of 5 bases from V and 1 base from J, the junction contained 5 bases not matched to a gene. Here the CDR3 DNA reads TGTGCCAGCAGTATCCGGGGACAGGGCACAGATACGCAGTATTTT. This codes for CASSIRGQGTDTQYF.

This chain links TRBV18 with TRBJ2-7; 7 bases match TRBD1. Unmatched junction bases numbered 7, after V lost 4 bases and J lost 1 base. Germline assignment: CDR1 KGHSH and CDR2 LQKENI. CDR3 length: 15 amino acids. CDR3 region: CASSQLDRPSYEQYF. The CDR3 DNA reads as TGTGCCAGCTCACAATTGGACAGGCCATCCTACGAGCAGTACTTC.

The chain is built from TRBV5-1 and TRBJ2-3; tentatively, D is TRBD2 (5 bases). The germline V gene encodes CDR1 SGHRS and CDR2 YFSETQ. With 2 bases removed from V and 6 bases from J, the gap between germline ends came to 22 bases. This CDR3 has 17 amino acids. CDR3 amino acids: CASSFRGGARAWDTQYF. For the CDR3, the DNA is TGCGCCAGCAGCTTTCGCGGAGGCGCTAGGGCCTGGGATACGCAGTATTTT.

The genes are TRBV20-1 and TRBJ2-1, with D possibly matching TRBD2 (5 bases). From germline, CDR1 is DFQATT and CDR2 SNEGSKA (reference sequence). The CDR3 covers 11 residues. V was shortened by 6 bases and J by 9 bases, with 12 bases between the two germline ends. The CDR3 loop is CSAKGSGEQFF. In DNA form, the CDR3 reads TGCAGTGCCAAGGGAAGCGGTGAGCAGTTCTTC.

The rearrangement uses TRBV28 and TRBJ1-5; possibly TRBD1 for D (6 bases). V was pared by 3 bases and J by 0 bases, with 15 bases between. CDR1 is MDHEN, CDR2 SYDVKM, per germline. The CDR3 runs 17 residues. The CDR3: CASSFVSGRGSNQPQHF. The CDR3 DNA reads TGTGCCAGCAGTTTTGTGTCCGGCAGGGGTAGCAATCAGCCCCAGCATTTT. Together with reference TRBV28 and TRBJ1-5, the CDR3 gives the full variable domain: DVKVTQSSRYLVKRTGEKVFLECVQDMDHENMFWYRQDPGLGLRLIYFSYDVKMKEKGDIPEGYSVSREKKERFSLILESASTNQTSMYLCASSFVSGRGSNQPQHFGDGTRLSIL.

The chain couples TRBV5-4 to TRBJ2-5; 9 bases are shared with TRBD2. The CDR3 is 15 residues long. Germline V lookup: CDR1 SGHNT, CDR2 YYREEE (reference sequence). After removal of 1 base from V and 5 bases from J, the junction contained 6 bases not matched to a gene. The CDR3 region has the DNA TGTGCCAGCAGCTTGCAGCGGGAGGTCGGGGAGACCCAGTACTTC. Its protein product is CASSLQREVGETQYF.

With respect to this clone: The same CDR3 can be traced to other DNA sequences in this sample. The rearrangement links TRBV2 to TRBJ1-5; unclear D gene. The V end lost 1 base, the J end lost 6 bases, and 7 bases lay between the germline ends. This CDR3 comprises 13 residues. CDR1 SNHLY and CDR2 FYNNEI come from the germline V gene. For the CDR3, the DNA is TGTGCCAGCAGTGAAGGAGCGGGTCAGCCCCAGCATTTT. Encoded protein: CASSEGAGQPQHF.

The V and J genes are TRBV2 and TRBJ2-3, with 7 bases lining up with TRBD1. The CDR3 covers 17 residues. The ends lost 5 bases at V and 0 bases at J; junction bases unmatched: 11. Germline V gene sequence: CDR1 SNHLY, CDR2 FYNNEI. The CDR3 DNA is TGTGCCAGCAGTCCCATCGACAGGGTTGGTAGCACAGATACGCAGTATTTT. Translation gives CASSPIDRVGSTDTQYF.

The CDR3 reads CASSSHIQGETQYF. For the CDR3, the DNA is TGTGCCAGTAGTAGTCACATACAGGGAGAGACCCAGTACTTC. The chain uses TRBV19 and TRBJ2-5; tentative D call: TRBD1 (6 bases). The CDR3 runs 14 residues. The germline V gene encodes CDR1 LNHDA and CDR2 SQIVND (reference sequence). The germline V and J ends were trimmed by 4 bases and 4 bases, with 13 bases remaining between them.

The chain uses TRBV14 and TRBJ2-5, with D hard to call. CDR3 size: 12 residues. V shed 4 bases and J shed 8 bases, with 11 bases lying between them. Per germline, CDR1 SGHDN and CDR2 FVKESK. CDR3 sequence reads: CASSPIRDTQYF. In DNA form, the CDR3 reads TGTGCCAGCAGCCCGATACGAGATACCCAGTACTTC.

This clone was detected once. The V call is TRBV7-2, the J call TRBJ2-3, with 7 bases aligning to TRBD1. The CDR3 loop spans 15 amino acids. The germline V gene has CDR1 SGHTA and CDR2 FQGNSA. V lost 4 bases to trimming and J lost 4 bases; unmatched junction nucleotides: 8. Here the CDR3 DNA reads TGTGCCAGCAGCTCCCGGGCAGGGGGAGCAGATACGCAGTATTTT. This gives the protein CASSSRAGGADTQYF. The variable domain in full, completed from reference TRBV7-2 and TRBJ2-3, reads GAGVSQSPSNKVTEKGKDVELRCDPISGHTALYWYRQSLGQGLEFLIYFQGNSAPDKSGLPSDRFSAERTGGSVSTLTIQRTQQEDSAVYLCASSSRAGGADTQYFGPGTRLTVL.

In its sample, this clone was seen a few times. This chain joins TRBV10-3 and TRBJ1-1; D ambiguous. Germline CDR1 reads ENHRY; CDR2 reads SYGVKD. The CDR3 runs to 14 residues. V lost 2 bases and J 1 base, leaving 8 bases between the germline ends. The CDR3 DNA reads TGTGCCATCAGTGAGAGAGCTACGAACACTGAAGCTTTCTTT. Protein product: CAISERATNTEAFF.

The V gene is TRBV27, the J gene TRBJ2-7; the D gene is possibly TRBD2 (6 bases). The CDR3 spans 15 residues. CDR1 is MNHEY, CDR2 SMNVEV, per germline (reference sequence). The ends were cut back, 0 bases at V and 0 bases at J, with 9 bases in the middle. CDR3 nucleotides: TGTGCCAGCAGTTTATCTCTAGCGCCCTCCTACGAGCAGTACTTC. Its protein is CASSLSLAPSYEQYF.

The V gene is TRBV20-1, the J gene TRBJ2-7; TRBD2 might be the D (6 bases). Trimming removed 3 bases from V and 3 bases from J, with 15 bases in between. Germline V gene lookup returns CDR1 DFQATT and CDR2 SNEGSKA (reference sequence). There are 14 residues in the CDR3. The CDR3 coding sequence is TGCAGTGCTAGTGACCCGGGACTGATCTACGAGCAGTACTTC. This gives the protein CSASDPGLIYEQYF.

Notes on this clone: This CDR3 is also generated by other DNA sequences in the sample. The J gene is TRBJ1-6, the V gene TRBV5-6, with D possibly matching TRBD1 (6 bases). Germline CDR1 SGHDT, CDR2 YYEEEE. The CDR3 spans 14 residues. With 4 bases removed from V and 7 bases from J, the gap between germline ends came to 12 bases. CDR3 nucleotides: TGTGCCAGCAGCCTTCGGACAGAGAATTCACCCCTCCACTTT. Translating gives CASSLRTENSPLHF.

V and J are TRBV11-3 and TRBJ2-3; 8 bases map to TRBD1. The CDR3 is 16 residues long. CDR1 and CDR2 from the germline V gene are SGHNT and YENEEA. With V trimmed by 1 base and J by 2 bases, 5 bases remained unmatched. Written as DNA, the CDR3 is TGTGCCAGCAGCTTAGCCCCCCAGGGGGCCACAGATACGCAGTATTTT. Amino acid sequence: CASSLAPQGATDTQYF.

The rearrangement joins TRBV6-5 to TRBJ2-1; the match to TRBD1 covers 10 bases. V gave up 4 bases and J gave up 3 bases; unmatched junction bases: 3. Germline V gene lookup returns CDR1 MNHEY and CDR2 SVGAGI. This CDR3 region has 15 residues. The CDR3 here is CASSSGTGDYNEQFF. CDR3 nucleotide sequence: TGTGCCAGCAGTTCCGGGACAGGGGACTACAATGAGCAGTTCTTC.

This clone was counted only a few times. The V gene is TRBV12-3 or TRBV12-4, the J gene TRBJ2-1; 8 positions match TRBD2. V dropped 10 bases and J dropped 5; count of bases not matched to a gene: 7. CDR3 size: 13 residues. The CDR3: CATFVLADNEQFF. The DNA of the CDR3 is TGTGCCACCTTCGTACTAGCGGACAATGAGCAGTTCTTC.

The chain joins TRBV2 to TRBJ1-2; 9 positions agree with TRBD1. The CDR3 sequence is 14 residues long. Germline loops: CDR1 SNHLY, CDR2 FYNNEI. With 4 bases clipped from V and 8 bases from J, the junction kept 8 bases outside the gene matches. The DNA for the CDR3 is TGTGCCAGCAGTGTGGGACAGGGCTCCGCCGGCTACACCTTC. This codes for CASSVGQGSAGYTF.